These 27 T cell receptor beta chains share one sample of origin, sequenced in a study of CD8 T cells in ankylosing spondylitis. TCRdb re-called the 5' RACE reads through MiXCR, storing one row per CDR3 protein. The table has over 100,000 distinct CDR3 sequences, around 10% seen once. The sequenced sample consisted of blood, either unsorted or a sorted T cell fraction (not recorded which). The receptors shown here come from a female donor with ankylosing spondylitis or in good health (not recorded which).

This clonotype was seen ten or more times. The J gene is TRBJ2-3, the V gene TRBV11-2; 10 bases are shared with TRBD1. The CDR3 loop spans 18 amino acids. Germline V gives CDR1 SGHAT, CDR2 FQNNGV. V lost 5 bases, J lost 0 bases, and 11 bases stayed unmatched. This CDR3 reads CASSLLWTGGSSTDTQYF. Here the CDR3 DNA reads TGTGCCAGCAGCCTCCTCTGGACAGGGGGTTCGAGCACAGATACGCAGTATTTT.

This clonotype was seen ten or more times. The rearrangement joins TRBV29-1 to TRBJ1-2; 7 bases align to TRBD1. V was pared by 5 bases and J by 4 bases, with 7 bases of the junction left unmatched. This CDR3 region has 13 residues. In germline, CDR1 is SQVTM, CDR2 ANQGSEA. DNA for the CDR3: TGCAGCGTTATCCTCGGGACAGTCTATGGCTACACCTTC. Translated: CSVILGTVYGYTF.

Turning to this clonotype: A much larger clone sits a single nucleotide away, making a read error possible. The chain has TRBV5-6 and TRBJ1-1; no clear D. The germline CDR1 and CDR2 sequences are SGHDT and YYEEEE. This CDR3 comprises 12 residues. The CDR3 region has the DNA TGTACCAGCAGCTTTGGCGATGGTCGGGCTTTCTTT. It codes for CTSSFGDGRAFF.

This clonotype was picked up a small number of times. The V call is TRBV5-1, the J call TRBJ1-1; TRBD1 is a possible D gene (5 bases). This CDR3 contains 13 residues. Trimming pared 6 bases from V and 3 bases from J, leaving 12 bases between. Germline assignment: CDR1 SGHRS and CDR2 YFSETQ. As DNA, the CDR3 is TGCGCCAGCACCTTCCGGGGGGACACTGAAGCTTTCTTT. Translated, it gives CASTFRGDTEAFF.

This clonotype has a count of ten or more. The chain recombines TRBV7-9 with TRBJ2-3; the D gene is possibly TRBD2 (5 bases). V lost 6 bases and J lost 2, with 15 bases in between. The germline V gene has CDR1 SEHNR and CDR2 FQNEAQ (reference sequence). The CDR3 runs 15 residues. In DNA, the CDR3 is TGTGCCAGCAGGGCTACCGGGGTCCACACAGATACGCAGTATTTT. Protein: CASRATGVHTDTQYF.

At least ten counts were recorded for this clonotype. V usage is TRBV24-1 and J usage is TRBJ2-6; 7 nucleotides match TRBD2. The CDR3 covers 17 residues. J was trimmed by 0 bases and V by 8 bases; bases with no gene match: 9. Per germline, CDR1 KGHDR and CDR2 SFDVKD. DNA of the CDR3: TGTGCCACCATCCCTTATAGCGGGTTCTCTGGGGCCAACGTCCTGACTTTC. Translation gives CATIPYSGFSGANVLTF.

The sample holds many counts of this clonotype. The V gene is TRBV12-3 or TRBV12-4, the J gene TRBJ2-7, with unresolved D. CDR3 length: 13 residues. Trimming left V 5 bases short and J 5 bases short, with 13 bases between. CDR3 protein: CASSTAVRDEQYF. The CDR3, as DNA: TGTGCCAGCAGTACCGCGGTTAGAGACGAGCAGTACTTC.

This clonotype occurred many times. The J gene is TRBJ1-2, the V gene TRBV19; 7 nucleotides match TRBD1. The CDR3 is 15 amino acids. Germline assignment: CDR1 LNHDA and CDR2 SQIVND (reference sequence). The V segment lost 3 bases and the J segment 3 bases; nucleotides outside the gene matches: 7. In nucleotides, the CDR3 is TGTGCCAGTAGTATCACGCGACAGGGCGACTATGGCTACACCTTC. Translated: CASSITRQGDYGYTF.

This clonotype has at least ten counts. This chain joins TRBV28 and TRBJ2-3; 10 bases are a match to TRBD2. The CDR3 is 16 residues long. The junction had 5 bases not matched to a gene; V was cut back by 5 bases and J by 0 bases. The germline V gene has CDR1 MDHEN and CDR2 SYDVKM. The CDR3 reads CASSRPSGGSTDTQYF. In DNA form, the CDR3 reads TGTGCCAGCAGTCGGCCTAGCGGGGGAAGCACAGATACGCAGTATTTT.

V gene TRBV27 combines with J gene TRBJ2-7; 14 nucleotides line up with TRBD2. Germline trimming cut 4 bases from V and 1 base from J; bases unmatched to any gene: 6. There are 17 residues in the CDR3. Germline CDR1 MNHEY, CDR2 SMNVEV (reference sequence). The DNA of the CDR3 is TGTGCCAGCAGTTCCCCTGGGACTAGCGGGAGATCCTACGAGCAGTACTTC. The encoded protein is CASSSPGTSGRSYEQYF.

This clonotype was observed at least ten times. In DNA, the CDR3 is TGCAGTGCTAGAGGAGGGCGGGCGGTAACTGAAGCTTTCTTT. It translates to CSARGGRAVTEAFF. The chain has TRBV20-1 and TRBJ1-1; D uncertain. This CDR3 region has 14 residues. Germline loops: CDR1 DFQATT, CDR2 SNEGSKA (reference sequence). V lost 1 base and J lost 5, with 14 bases in between.

This clonotype has only a few counts. The rearrangement links TRBV11-2 to TRBJ1-2; D gene uncertain. The V gene lost 3 bases and the J gene lost 2 bases, with 4 bases spanning the gap. Germline V gene lookup returns CDR1 SGHAT and CDR2 FQNNGV. The length of the CDR3 is 12 residues. The CDR3 DNA follows: TGTGCCAGCAGCTTCGAGAACTATGGCTACACCTTC. It is translated as CASSFENYGYTF.

There are many counts of this clonotype. The chain recombines TRBV24-1 with TRBJ2-2; D is ambiguous. Germline lookup yields CDR1 KGHDR and CDR2 SFDVKD. Trimming took off 2 bases at V and 2 bases at J, with 5 bases between the two ends. CDR3 length: 14 residues. CDR3 protein: CATSDWVNTGELFF. CDR3 DNA: TGTGCCACCAGTGATTGGGTCAACACCGGGGAGCTGTTTTTT.

This clonotype was counted a few times. Being one base from a much bigger clone, this may be a read error. This chain links TRBV27 with TRBJ2-6, with TRBD2 matching 8 bases. The CDR3 covers 15 residues. After removal of 6 bases from V and 2 bases from J, the junction contained 3 bases not matched to a gene. CDR1 and CDR2 (germline): MNHEY, SMNVEV (reference sequence). The CDR3 loop is CASSGGATGANVLTF. DNA for the CDR3: TGTGCCAGCAGCGGGGGGGCAACTGGGGCCAACGTCCTGACTTTC.

The table lists this clonotype with a few counts. The rearrangement links TRBV6-5 to TRBJ2-2; TRBD2 aligns across 7 bases. J gave up 4 bases and V 0 bases, and 5 bases lay outside the gene matches. CDR1 MNHEY and CDR2 SVGAGI come from the germline V gene. The CDR3 spans 16 residues. The chain's CDR3 is CASSYSSASGTGELFF. As DNA, the CDR3 is TGTGCCAGCAGTTACTCGAGTGCTAGCGGCACCGGGGAGCTGTTTTTT.

Many counts were recorded for this clonotype. This chain uses TRBV7-3 with TRBJ1-1, with D possibly being TRBD1 (6 bases). Germline V gene lookup returns CDR1 SGHTA and CDR2 FQGTGA. Trimming took off 0 bases at V and 4 bases at J, with 9 bases between the two ends. The CDR3 consists of 14 residues. The CDR3 loop reads CASSLTSGATEAFF. CDR3 in DNA: TGTGCCAGCAGCTTAACGTCAGGGGCCACTGAAGCTTTCTTT.

This clonotype occurred many times. The chain employs TRBV9 and TRBJ2-1, with D perhaps matching TRBD2 (6 bases). The V gene lost 6 bases and the J gene lost 2 bases, with 15 bases spanning the gap. The CDR3 runs 15 residues. Germline CDR1 and CDR2: SGDLS and YYNGEE. The CDR3 region is CASTGGSSAYNEQFF. DNA of the CDR3: TGTGCCAGCACCGGAGGGTCGAGCGCCTACAATGAGCAGTTCTTC.

Many counts were recorded for this clonotype. CDR3 amino acids: CASSSEEKLFF. The CDR3 region has the DNA TGTGCCAGCAGCTCAGAGGAAAAACTGTTTTTT. This rearrangement joins TRBV7-2 to TRBJ1-4; unclear D gene. CDR3 size: 11 residues. The germline CDR1 and CDR2 sequences are SGHTA and FQGNSA. The V end was cut by 4 bases, the J end by 8 bases, with 5 bases between.

This clonotype showed up many times. This chain connects TRBV9 to TRBJ2-5; D not resolved. The V gene lost 5 bases and the J gene lost 1 base, with 24 bases spanning the gap. This CDR3 region has 18 residues. Germline V CDR1 and CDR2: SGDLS, YYNGEE. The CDR3 nucleotides read TGTGCCAGCAGTGCCCACTCGGGTCTACCCCCGCTCCAAGAGACCCAGTACTTC. It yields the protein CASSAHSGLPPLQETQYF.

Remarks on this clonotype: With a much larger clone just one base away, this may be a read error. V is TRBV7-9 and J is TRBJ2-7; 9 nucleotides align to TRBD2. Germline V gene data show CDR1 as SEHNR and CDR2 as FQNEAQ (reference sequence). The CDR3 has 16 residues. DNA of the CDR3: TGTGCCAGCAGCTTAGATACTAGCGGGTTCTCCTACGAGCAGCACTTC. This translates into CASSLDTSGFSYEQHF.

This clonotype was observed at least ten times. The chain employs TRBV7-9 and TRBJ2-1; 8 bases map to TRBD2. V was clipped by 1 base and J by 4 bases; unmatched bases: 3. The CDR3 sequence is 15 residues long. Germline loops: CDR1 SEHNR, CDR2 FQNEAQ (reference sequence). The CDR3 region is CASSLVAGFYNEQFF. Here the CDR3 DNA reads TGTGCCAGCAGCTTAGTAGCGGGGTTTTACAATGAGCAGTTCTTC.

This clonotype was detected ten times or more. J is TRBJ2-3 and V is TRBV20-1; 7 bases are a match to TRBD2. CDR3 length equals 15 residues. Trimming at V came to 2 bases and at J to 3 bases, leaving 8 bases not matched to a gene. Per the germline V gene, CDR1 is DFQATT and CDR2 is SNEGSKA (reference sequence). CDR3 sequence: CSARNSGRQTDTQYF. CDR3 coding DNA: TGCAGTGCTAGAAATAGCGGGCGCCAAACAGATACGCAGTATTTT.

The J gene is TRBJ2-1, the V gene TRBV13; 8 bases map to TRBD1. Germline V gene data show CDR1 as PRHDT and CDR2 as FYEKMQ (reference sequence). V dropped 6 bases and J dropped 12; count of bases not matched to a gene: 16. CDR3 length: 15 residues. The CDR3 nucleotides read TGTGCCAGCAGACAATACGGGACAGGCGTTCTTGGGCAGTTCTTC. It is translated as CASRQYGTGVLGQFF. Combining the CDR3 with reference TRBV13 and TRBJ2-1 gives the whole variable domain AAGVIQSPRHLIKEKRETATLKCYPIPRHDTVYWYQQGPGQDPQFLISFYEKMQSDKGSIPDRFSAQQFSDYHSELNMSSLELGDSALYFCASRQYGTGVLGQFFGPGTRLTVL.

This clonotype was counted many times. V is TRBV29-1 and J is TRBJ2-7; D is ambiguous. The CDR3 is 17 amino acids. The V end lost 1 base, the J end lost 3 bases, and 22 bases lay between the germline ends. The germline V gene encodes CDR1 SQVTM and CDR2 ANQGSEA. Written as DNA, the CDR3 is TGCAGCGTTGAAGTCCGTGGACCAAGAGGATTCGGCTACGAGCAGTACTTC. Translation gives CSVEVRGPRGFGYEQYF.

This clonotype has at least ten counts. The V gene is TRBV5-6, the J gene TRBJ2-7; D uncertain. The V gene's germline CDR1 is SGHDT and CDR2 YYEEEE. This CDR3 region has 13 residues. The V end was cut by 2 bases, the J end by 2 bases, with 8 bases between. CDR3 in amino acids: CASSFRSTYEQYF. The CDR3 coding sequence is TGTGCCAGCAGCTTTAGGTCCACCTACGAGCAGTACTTC.

Of note for this clonotype: At one of its ends the junction is not consistent with the germline gene, which may arise from a read error. The chain recombines TRBV12-3 or TRBV12-4 with TRBJ1-6; TRBD1 is a possible D gene (6 bases). The CDR3 loop spans 15 amino acids. CDR3 loop: CASSDRSSYNLPPHF. The CDR3 DNA follows: TGTGCCAGCAGCGACAGGAGCTCCTATAATTTACCCCCCCACTTT.

This clonotype was observed many times. The chain carries TRBV6-1 and TRBJ2-3; D unclear. Germline V gene sequence: CDR1 MNHNS, CDR2 SASEGT. This CDR3 region has 14 residues. The ends were cut back, 6 bases at V and 3 bases at J, with 13 bases in the middle. Written as DNA, the CDR3 is TGTGCCAGCAGGTCCTGGAAGGAAACAGATACGCAGTATTTT. This encodes CASRSWKETDTQYF.